A selection of T cell receptor beta chains follows, all from one sample in a study of response to subunit inactivated influenza vaccine. A single record per CDR3 protein comes from TCRdb applying MiXCR to the RT-PCR reads. This repertoire shows 450,000 to 600,000 distinct CDR3 sequences, 7.6% found once; its top ten account for 10% to 15%. The sample consisted of PBMCs from blood, taken around 25 months after vaccination. These receptors were obtained from a man aged 50 to 69 who received an inactivated influenza vaccine. Each CDR3 is given without its conserved first and last residue. Clone size is shown for a subset of rows, as once, few, many or a class of expanded clone.

>TRBV5-1|TRBJ2-1|few
ASSWGQGITNEQF
>TRBV14|TRBJ1-4|many
ASSYRGTNEKLF
>TRBV19|TRBJ2-7|-
ASSTWDRQSFEQY
>TRBV4-2|TRBJ2-7|few
ASRFGQGVHEQY
>TRBV4-3|TRBJ1-2|many
ASSQDHVSHLNYGYT
>TRBV6-5|TRBJ1-5|-
ASSYTQGAGQPQH
>TRBV10-3|TRBJ2-7|many
ATRDGSSYEQY
>TRBV5-6|TRBJ2-5|-
ASTGTRGETQY
>TRBV28|TRBJ2-2|-
ASAGAGHGTGELF
>TRBV12-3/TRBV12-4|TRBJ1-2|-
ASTELPVESRYGYT
>TRBV12-3/TRBV12-4|TRBJ1-4|few
ASRPTGAGEKLF
>TRBV7-9|TRBJ2-7|-
ASSDPGQGTYEQY
>TRBV19|TRBJ1-5|few
ASTRLHRSNQPQH
>TRBV15|TRBJ2-7|-
ATSTRLAGGPYEQY
>TRBV27|TRBJ1-2|many
ASSLSGGGGYT
>TRBV20-1|TRBJ2-7|few
SAREAGTSYEQY
>TRBV15|TRBJ2-2|-
ATGSYTGGYVDGELF
>TRBV19|TRBJ1-1|-
ASGDLRNTEAF
>TRBV20-1|TRBJ2-5|-
SAPLPGLAGKETQY
>TRBV27|TRBJ2-3|-
ASSLHPPGQGPDTQY
>TRBV19|TRBJ2-1|-
ASKGLAGGRFNNEQF
>TRBV2|TRBJ2-3|many
ASIKEGGFADTQY
>TRBV29-1|TRBJ2-5|-
SVALDYSPGETQY